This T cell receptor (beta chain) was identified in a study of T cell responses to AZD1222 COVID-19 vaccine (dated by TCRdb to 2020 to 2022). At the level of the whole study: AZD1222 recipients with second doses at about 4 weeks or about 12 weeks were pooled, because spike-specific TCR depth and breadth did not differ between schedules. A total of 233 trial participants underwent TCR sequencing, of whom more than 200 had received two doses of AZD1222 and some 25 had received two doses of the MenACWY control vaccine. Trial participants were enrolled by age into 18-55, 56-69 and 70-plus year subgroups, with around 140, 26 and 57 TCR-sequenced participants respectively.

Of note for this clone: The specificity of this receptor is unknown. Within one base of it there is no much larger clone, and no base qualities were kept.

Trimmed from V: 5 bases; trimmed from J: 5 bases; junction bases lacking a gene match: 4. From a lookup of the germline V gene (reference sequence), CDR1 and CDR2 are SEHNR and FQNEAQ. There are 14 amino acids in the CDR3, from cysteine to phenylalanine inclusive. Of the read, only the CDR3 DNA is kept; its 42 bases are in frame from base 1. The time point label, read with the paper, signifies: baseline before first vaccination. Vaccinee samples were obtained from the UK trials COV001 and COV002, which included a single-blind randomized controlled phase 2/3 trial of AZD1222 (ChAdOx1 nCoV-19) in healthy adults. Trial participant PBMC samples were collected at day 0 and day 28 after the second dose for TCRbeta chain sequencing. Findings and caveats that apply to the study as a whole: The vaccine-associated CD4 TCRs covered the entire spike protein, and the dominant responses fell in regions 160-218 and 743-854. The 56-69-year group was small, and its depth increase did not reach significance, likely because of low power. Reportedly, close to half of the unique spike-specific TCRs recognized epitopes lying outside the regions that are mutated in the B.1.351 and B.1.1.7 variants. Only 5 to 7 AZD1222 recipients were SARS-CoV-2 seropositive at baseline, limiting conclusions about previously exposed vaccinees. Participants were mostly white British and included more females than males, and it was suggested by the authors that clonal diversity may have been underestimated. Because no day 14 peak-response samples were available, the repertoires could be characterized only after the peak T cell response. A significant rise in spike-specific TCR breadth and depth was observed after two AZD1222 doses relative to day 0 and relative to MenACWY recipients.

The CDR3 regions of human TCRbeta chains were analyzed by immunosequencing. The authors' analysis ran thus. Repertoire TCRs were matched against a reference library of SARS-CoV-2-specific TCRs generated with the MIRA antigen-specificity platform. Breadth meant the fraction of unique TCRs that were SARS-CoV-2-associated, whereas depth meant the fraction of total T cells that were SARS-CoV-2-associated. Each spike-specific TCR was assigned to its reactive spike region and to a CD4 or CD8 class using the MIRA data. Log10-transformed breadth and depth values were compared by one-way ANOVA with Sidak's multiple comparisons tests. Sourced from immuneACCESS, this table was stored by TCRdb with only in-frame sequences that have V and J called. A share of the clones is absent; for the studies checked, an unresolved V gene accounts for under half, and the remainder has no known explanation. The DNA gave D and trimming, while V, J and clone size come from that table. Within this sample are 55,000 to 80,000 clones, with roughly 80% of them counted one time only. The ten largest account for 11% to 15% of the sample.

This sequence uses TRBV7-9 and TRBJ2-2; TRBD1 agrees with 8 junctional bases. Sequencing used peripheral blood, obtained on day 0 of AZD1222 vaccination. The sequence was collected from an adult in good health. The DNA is TGTGCCAGCAGCCGAACAGGGGGAACCGGGGAGCTGTTTTTT. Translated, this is CASSRTGGTGELFF.